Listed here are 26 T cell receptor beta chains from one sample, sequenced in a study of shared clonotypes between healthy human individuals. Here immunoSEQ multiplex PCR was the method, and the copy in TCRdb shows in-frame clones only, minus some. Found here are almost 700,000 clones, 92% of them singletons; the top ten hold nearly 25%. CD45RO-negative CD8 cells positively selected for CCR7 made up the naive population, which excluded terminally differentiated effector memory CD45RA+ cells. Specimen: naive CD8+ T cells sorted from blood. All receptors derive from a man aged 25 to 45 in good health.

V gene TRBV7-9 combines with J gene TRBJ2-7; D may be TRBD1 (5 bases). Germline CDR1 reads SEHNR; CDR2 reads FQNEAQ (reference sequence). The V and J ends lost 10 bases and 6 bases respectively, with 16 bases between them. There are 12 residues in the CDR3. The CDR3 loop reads CATQGQTAEQYF. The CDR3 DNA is TGTGCCACCCAGGGTCAGACAGCCGAGCAGTACTTC.

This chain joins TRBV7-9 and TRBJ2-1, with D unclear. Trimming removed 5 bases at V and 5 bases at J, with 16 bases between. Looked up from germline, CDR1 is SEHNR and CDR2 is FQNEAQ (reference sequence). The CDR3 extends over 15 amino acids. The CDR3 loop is CASSLRRAGHNEQFF. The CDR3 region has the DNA TGTGCCAGCAGCCTAAGAAGGGCCGGGCACAATGAGCAGTTCTTC.

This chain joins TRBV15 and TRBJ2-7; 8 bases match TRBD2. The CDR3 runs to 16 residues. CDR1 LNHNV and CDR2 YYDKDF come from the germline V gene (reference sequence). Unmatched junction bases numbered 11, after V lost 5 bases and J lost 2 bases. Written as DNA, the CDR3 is TGTGCCACCAGCCCTAAGGGCTCGCGGGAGGCCTACGAGCAGTACTTC. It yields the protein CATSPKGSREAYEQYF. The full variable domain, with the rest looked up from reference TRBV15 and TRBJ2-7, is DAMVIQNPRYQVTQFGKPVTLSCSQTLNHNVMYWYQQKSSQAPKLLFHYYDKDFNNEADTPDNFQSRRPNTSFCFLDIRSPGLGDTAMYLCATSPKGSREAYEQYFGPGTRLTVT.

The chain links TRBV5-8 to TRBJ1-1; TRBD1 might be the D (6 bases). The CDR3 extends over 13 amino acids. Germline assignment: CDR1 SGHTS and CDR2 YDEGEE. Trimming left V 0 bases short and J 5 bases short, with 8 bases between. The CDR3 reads CASSLDRVTEAFF. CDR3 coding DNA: TGTGCCAGCAGCTTGGACAGGGTGACTGAAGCTTTCTTT.

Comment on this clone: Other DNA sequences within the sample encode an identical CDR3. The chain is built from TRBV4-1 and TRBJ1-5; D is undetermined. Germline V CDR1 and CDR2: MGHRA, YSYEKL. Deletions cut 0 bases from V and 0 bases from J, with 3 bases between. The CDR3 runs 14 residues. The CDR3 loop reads CASSQEGSNQPQHF. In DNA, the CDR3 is TGCGCCAGCAGCCAAGAGGGTAGCAATCAGCCCCAGCATTTT.

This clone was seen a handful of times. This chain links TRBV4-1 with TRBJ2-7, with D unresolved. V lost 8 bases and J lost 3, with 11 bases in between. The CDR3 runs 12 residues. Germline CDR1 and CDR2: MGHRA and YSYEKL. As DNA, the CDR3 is TGCGCCAGCTCTGGGCCGGACTACGAGCAGTACTTC. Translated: CASSGPDYEQYF.

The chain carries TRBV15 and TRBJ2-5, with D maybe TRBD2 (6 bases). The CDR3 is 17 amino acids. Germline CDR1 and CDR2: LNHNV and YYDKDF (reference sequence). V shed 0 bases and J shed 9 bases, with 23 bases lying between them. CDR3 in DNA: TGTGCCACCAGCAGAGATCAGGGCAGGACTATCGCTTCGGCCCAGTACTTC. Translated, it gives CATSRDQGRTIASAQYF.

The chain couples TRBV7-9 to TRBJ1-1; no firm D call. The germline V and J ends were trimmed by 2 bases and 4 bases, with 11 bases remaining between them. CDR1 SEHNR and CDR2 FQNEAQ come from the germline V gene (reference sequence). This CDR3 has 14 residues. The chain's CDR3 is CASSLLPPSTEAFF. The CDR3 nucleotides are TGTGCCAGCAGCTTACTTCCCCCCAGCACTGAAGCTTTCTTT.

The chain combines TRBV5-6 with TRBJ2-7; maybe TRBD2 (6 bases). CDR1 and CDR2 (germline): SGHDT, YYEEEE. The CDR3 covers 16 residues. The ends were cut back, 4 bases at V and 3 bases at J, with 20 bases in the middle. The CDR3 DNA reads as TGTGCCAGCAGCCTGTCTCAAGGAGGGGCCCTCTACGAGCAGTACTTC. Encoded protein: CASSLSQGGALYEQYF.

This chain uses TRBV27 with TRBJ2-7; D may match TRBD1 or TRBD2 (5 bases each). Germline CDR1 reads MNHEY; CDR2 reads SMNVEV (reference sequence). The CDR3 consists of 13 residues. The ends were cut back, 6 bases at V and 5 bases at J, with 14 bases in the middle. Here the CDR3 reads CASSLGAKDEQYF. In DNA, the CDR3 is TGTGCCAGCAGCCTCGGGGCGAAGGACGAGCAGTACTTC.

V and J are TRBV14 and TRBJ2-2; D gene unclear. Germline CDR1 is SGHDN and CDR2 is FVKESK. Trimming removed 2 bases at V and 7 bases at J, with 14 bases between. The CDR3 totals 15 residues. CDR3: CASSQHALPSGELFF. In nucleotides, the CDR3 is TGTGCCAGCAGCCAACACGCCCTTCCTAGCGGGGAGCTGTTTTTT.

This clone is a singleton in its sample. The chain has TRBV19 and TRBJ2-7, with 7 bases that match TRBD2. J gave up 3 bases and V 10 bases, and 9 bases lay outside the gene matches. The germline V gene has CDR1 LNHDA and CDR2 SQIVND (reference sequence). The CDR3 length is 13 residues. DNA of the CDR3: TGTGCCACCCCCGGGGGGAGTAACTACGAGCAGTACTTC. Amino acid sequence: CATPGGSNYEQYF.

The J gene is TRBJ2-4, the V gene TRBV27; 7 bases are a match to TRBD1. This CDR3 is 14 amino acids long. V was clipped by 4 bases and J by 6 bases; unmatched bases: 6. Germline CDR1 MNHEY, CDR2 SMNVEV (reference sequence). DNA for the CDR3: TGTGCCAGCAGTTCCTGGACAGGAAGAAACATTCAGTACTTC. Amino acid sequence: CASSSWTGRNIQYF.

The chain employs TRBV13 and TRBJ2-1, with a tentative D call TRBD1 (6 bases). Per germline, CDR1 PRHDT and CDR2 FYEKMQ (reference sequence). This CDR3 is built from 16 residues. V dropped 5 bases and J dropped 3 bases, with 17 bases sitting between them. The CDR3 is CASSALDRRHYNEQFF. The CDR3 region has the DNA TGTGCCAGCAGCGCCCTGGACAGAAGGCACTACAATGAGCAGTTCTTC.

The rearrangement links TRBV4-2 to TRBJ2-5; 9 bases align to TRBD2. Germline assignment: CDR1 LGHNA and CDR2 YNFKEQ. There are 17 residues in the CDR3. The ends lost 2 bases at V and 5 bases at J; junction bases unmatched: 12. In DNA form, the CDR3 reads TGTGCCAGCAGCCAATTGGGTGCGGGAGGGCGGCTGGAGACCCAGTACTTC. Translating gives CASSQLGAGGRLETQYF.

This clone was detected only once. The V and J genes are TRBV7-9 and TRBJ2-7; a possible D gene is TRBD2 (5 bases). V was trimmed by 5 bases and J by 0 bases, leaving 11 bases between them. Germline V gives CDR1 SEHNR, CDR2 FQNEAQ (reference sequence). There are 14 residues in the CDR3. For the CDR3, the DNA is TGTGCCAGCAGCCGAAGTGACTACTCCTACGAGCAGTACTTC. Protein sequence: CASSRSDYSYEQYF.

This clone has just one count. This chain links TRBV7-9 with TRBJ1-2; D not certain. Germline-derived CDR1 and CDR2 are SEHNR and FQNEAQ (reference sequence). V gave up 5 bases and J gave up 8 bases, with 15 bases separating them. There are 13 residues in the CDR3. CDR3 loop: CASSPKGGPGYTF. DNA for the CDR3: TGTGCCAGCAGCCCCAAAGGAGGGCCCGGCTACACCTTC.

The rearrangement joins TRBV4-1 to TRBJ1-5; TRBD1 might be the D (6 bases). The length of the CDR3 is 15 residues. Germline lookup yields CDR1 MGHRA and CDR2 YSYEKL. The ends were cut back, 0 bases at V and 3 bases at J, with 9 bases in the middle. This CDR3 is CASSQDMGANQPQHF. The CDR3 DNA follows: TGCGCCAGCAGCCAAGATATGGGGGCCAATCAGCCCCAGCATTTT.

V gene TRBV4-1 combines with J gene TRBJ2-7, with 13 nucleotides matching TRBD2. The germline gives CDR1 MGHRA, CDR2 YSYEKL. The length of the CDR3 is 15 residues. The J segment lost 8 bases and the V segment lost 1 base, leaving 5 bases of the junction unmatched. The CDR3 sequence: CASSQAGLAGEKQYF. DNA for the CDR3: TGCGCCAGCAGCCAAGCTGGACTAGCGGGAGAGAAGCAGTACTTC.

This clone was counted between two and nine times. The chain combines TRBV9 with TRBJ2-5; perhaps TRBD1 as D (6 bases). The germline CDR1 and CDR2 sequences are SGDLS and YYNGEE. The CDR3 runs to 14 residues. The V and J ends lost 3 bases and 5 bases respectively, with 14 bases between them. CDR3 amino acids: CASSGGQSGETQYF. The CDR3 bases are TGTGCCAGCAGCGGAGGACAGTCCGGGGAGACCCAGTACTTC.

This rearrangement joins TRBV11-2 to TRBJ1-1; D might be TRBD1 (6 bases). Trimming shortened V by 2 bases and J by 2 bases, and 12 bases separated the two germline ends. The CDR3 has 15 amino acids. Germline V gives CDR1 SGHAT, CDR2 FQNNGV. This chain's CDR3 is CASSLSGTINTEAFF. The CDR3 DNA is TGTGCCAGCAGCTTATCCGGGACAATCAACACTGAAGCTTTCTTT.

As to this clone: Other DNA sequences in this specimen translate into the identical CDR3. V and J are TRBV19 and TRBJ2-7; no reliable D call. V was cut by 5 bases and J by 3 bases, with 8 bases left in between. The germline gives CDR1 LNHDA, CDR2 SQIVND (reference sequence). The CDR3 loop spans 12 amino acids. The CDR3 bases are TGTGCCAGTAGTCCCCCAAGCTACGAGCAGTACTTC. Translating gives CASSPPSYEQYF.

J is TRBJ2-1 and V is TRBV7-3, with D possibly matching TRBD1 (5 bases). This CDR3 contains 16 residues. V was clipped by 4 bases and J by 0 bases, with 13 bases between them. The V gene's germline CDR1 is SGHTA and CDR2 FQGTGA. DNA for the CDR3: TGTGCCAGCAGCTCACTGACAGAGAGCTCCTACAATGAGCAGTTCTTC. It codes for CASSSLTESSYNEQFF.

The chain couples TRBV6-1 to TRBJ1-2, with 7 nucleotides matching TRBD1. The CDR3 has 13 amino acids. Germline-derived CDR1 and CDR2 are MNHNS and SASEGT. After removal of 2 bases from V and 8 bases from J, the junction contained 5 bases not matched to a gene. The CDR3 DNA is TGTGCCAGCAGTGAAAGAGGGGGCTGGGGCTACACCTTC. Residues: CASSERGGWGYTF.

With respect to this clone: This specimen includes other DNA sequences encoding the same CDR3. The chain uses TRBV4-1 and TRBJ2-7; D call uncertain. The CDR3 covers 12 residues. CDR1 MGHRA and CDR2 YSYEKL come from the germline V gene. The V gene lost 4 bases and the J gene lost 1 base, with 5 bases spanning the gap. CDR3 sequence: CASSPGSYEQYF. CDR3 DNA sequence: TGCGCCAGCAGCCCTGGATCCTACGAGCAGTACTTC.

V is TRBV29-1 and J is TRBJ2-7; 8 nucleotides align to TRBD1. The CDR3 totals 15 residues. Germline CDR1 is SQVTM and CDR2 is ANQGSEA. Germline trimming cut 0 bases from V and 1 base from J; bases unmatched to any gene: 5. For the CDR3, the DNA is TGCAGCGTTGAAGATCCGGGGACAGGTTCCTACGAGCAGTACTTC. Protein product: CSVEDPGTGSYEQYF.